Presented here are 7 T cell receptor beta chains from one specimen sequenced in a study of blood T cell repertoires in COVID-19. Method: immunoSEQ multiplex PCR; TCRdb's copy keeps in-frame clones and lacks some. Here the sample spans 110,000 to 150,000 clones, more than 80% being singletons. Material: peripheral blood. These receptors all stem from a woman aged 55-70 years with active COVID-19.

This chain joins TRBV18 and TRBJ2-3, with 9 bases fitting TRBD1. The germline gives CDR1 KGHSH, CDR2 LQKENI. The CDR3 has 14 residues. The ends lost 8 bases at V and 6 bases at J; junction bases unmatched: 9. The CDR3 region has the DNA TGTGCCAGCACTACAGGGGGCGGTGAGGATACGCAGTATTTT. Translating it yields CASTTGGGEDTQYF.

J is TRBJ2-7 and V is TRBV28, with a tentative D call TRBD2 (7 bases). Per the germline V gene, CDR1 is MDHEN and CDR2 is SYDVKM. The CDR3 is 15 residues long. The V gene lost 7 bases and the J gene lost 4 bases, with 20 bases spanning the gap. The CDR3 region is CASTLGGTQRYEQYF. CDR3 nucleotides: TGTGCCAGCACCTTGGGAGGGACACAGAGATACGAGCAGTACTTC. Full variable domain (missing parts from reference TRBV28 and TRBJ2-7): DVKVTQSSRYLVKRTGEKVFLECVQDMDHENMFWYRQDPGLGLRLIYFSYDVKMKEKGDIPEGYSVSREKKERFSLILESASTNQTSMYLCASTLGGTQRYEQYFGPGTRLTVT.

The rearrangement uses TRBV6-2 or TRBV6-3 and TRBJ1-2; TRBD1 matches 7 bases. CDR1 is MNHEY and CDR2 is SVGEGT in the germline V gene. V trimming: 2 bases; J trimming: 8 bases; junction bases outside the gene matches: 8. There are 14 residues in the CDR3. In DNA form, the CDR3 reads TGTGCCAGCAGTTACGGGACAGCACTTCGGGGCTACACCTTC. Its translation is CASSYGTALRGYTF.

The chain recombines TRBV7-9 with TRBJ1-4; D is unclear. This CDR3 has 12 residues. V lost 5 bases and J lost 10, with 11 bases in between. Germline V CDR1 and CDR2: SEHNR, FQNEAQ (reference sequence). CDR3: CASSATEGKLFF. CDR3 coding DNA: TGTGCCAGCAGCGCGACGGAGGGAAAACTGTTTTTT.

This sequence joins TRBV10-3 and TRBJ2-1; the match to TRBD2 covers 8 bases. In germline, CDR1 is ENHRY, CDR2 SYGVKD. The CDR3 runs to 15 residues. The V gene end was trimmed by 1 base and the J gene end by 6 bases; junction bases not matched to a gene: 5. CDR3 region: CAISELAGPGNEQFF. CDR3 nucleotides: TGTGCCATCAGTGAGTTAGCGGGGCCCGGCAATGAGCAGTTCTTC.

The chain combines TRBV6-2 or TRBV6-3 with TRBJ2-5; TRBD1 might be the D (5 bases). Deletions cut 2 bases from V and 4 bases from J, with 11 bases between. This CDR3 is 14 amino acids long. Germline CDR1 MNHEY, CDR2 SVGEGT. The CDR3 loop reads CASSYGARRETQYF. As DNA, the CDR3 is TGTGCCAGCAGTTACGGGGCCAGGCGAGAGACCCAGTACTTC.

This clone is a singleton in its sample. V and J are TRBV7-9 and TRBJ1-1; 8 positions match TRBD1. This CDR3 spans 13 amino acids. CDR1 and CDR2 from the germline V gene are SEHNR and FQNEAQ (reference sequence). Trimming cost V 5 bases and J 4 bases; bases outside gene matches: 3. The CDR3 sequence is CASSRDRGTEAFF. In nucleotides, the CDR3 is TGTGCCAGCAGCAGAGACAGGGGCACTGAAGCTTTCTTT. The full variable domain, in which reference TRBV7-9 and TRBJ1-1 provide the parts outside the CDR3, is DTGVSQNPRHKITKRGQNVTFRCDPISEHNRLYWYRQTLGQGPEFLTYFQNEAQLEKSRLLSDRFSAERPKGSFSTLEIQRTEQGDSAMYLCASSRDRGTEAFFGQGTRLTVV.